These 18 T cell receptor beta chains came from one sample sequenced in a study of T cells in Graves' hyperthyroidism and ophthalmopathy. From RNA transcripts, TCR beta CDR3 regions were amplified. Researchers ran a first-round RT-PCR on the TCR CDR3 using the HTBI primer set. Each CDR3 protein gets one entry after TCRdb re-called the multiplex PCR reads with MiXCR. The sample carries about 840,000 distinct CDR3 sequences, about two fifths recorded once. The sample taken for sequencing was blood. These receptor sequences come from a man aged 18 to 30 with Graves' hyperthyroidism.

This clonotype showed up just a few times. The CDR3, as DNA: TGCAGCGCCGGACAGGGTGCGAATGAGCAGTTCTTC. It is translated as CSAGQGANEQFF. The chain combines TRBV29-1 with TRBJ2-1, with 8 nucleotides matching TRBD1. Germline CDR1 SQVTM, CDR2 ANQGSEA. The CDR3 spans 12 residues. The trim removed 7 bases at V and 7 bases at J, leaving 6 bases unmatched.

This clonotype was picked up a small number of times. The V call is TRBV12-3 or TRBV12-4, the J call TRBJ2-7; 9 bases fit TRBD2. This CDR3 is built from 15 residues. The V segment lost 3 bases and the J segment 4 bases; nucleotides outside the gene matches: 7. This CDR3 is CASSLGRGGRYEQYF. CDR3 sequence (DNA): TGTGCCAGCAGTTTGGGGCGGGGGGGAAGGTACGAGCAGTACTTC.

The table lists this clonotype with a few counts. This chain uses TRBV20-1 with TRBJ1-1; the D is unclear. Germline loops: CDR1 DFQATT, CDR2 SNEGSKA (reference sequence). V lost 4 bases and J 1 base, leaving 13 bases between the germline ends. This CDR3 contains 14 residues. This CDR3 reads CSAIGPGENTEAFF. The CDR3 nucleotides are TGCAGTGCTATCGGCCCAGGAGAGAACACTGAAGCTTTCTTT.

The chain is built from TRBV5-5 and TRBJ2-7, with D possibly TRBD1 on 6 matching bases. The CDR3 runs to 14 residues. Germline assignment: CDR1 SGHKS and CDR2 YYEKEE (reference sequence). V lost 4 bases, J lost 6 bases, and 17 bases lay in between. The CDR3 coding sequence is TGTGCCAGCAGCGTATCCAGGGGCACAAGCGAGCAGTACTTC. This codes for CASSVSRGTSEQYF.

This clonotype has a handful of counts. The chain employs TRBV12-3 or TRBV12-4 and TRBJ1-1; 10 bases are shared with TRBD1. J lost 6 bases, V lost 5 bases, and 9 bases had no gene match. The CDR3 has 15 amino acids. In DNA form, the CDR3 reads TGTGCCAGCAGTCCAACCTTGGGACAGGGGTCTGAAGCTTTCTTT. It codes for CASSPTLGQGSEAFF.

This clonotype was counted at least ten times. The chain uses TRBV19 and TRBJ2-7, with 7 nucleotides matching TRBD2. Trimming removed 6 bases from V and 4 bases from J; junction bases left unmatched: 6. CDR3 size: 13 residues. Germline V gene data show CDR1 as LNHDA and CDR2 as SQIVND (reference sequence). The CDR3 region is CASSRDYSYEQYF. Here the CDR3 DNA reads TGTGCCAGTAGCCGGGACTACTCTTACGAGCAGTACTTC.

This clonotype was found a few times. The V and J genes are TRBV12-3 or TRBV12-4 and TRBJ1-1; 10 nucleotides agree with TRBD1. V shed 2 bases, J shed 6 bases, and the junction held 3 bases outside the gene matches. The CDR3 contains 14 residues. CDR3 coding DNA: TGTGCCAGCAGTTTAAGTGGACAGGGGGCTGAAGCTTTCTTT. Translating gives CASSLSGQGAEAFF.

A single count supports this clonotype. Sequence at one end of the junction differs from germline and may be a read error. The chain recombines TRBV11-2 with TRBJ2-2; D might be TRBD2 (6 bases). The CDR3 sequence is 14 residues long. CDR1 SGHAT and CDR2 FQNNGV come from the germline V gene. The CDR3 DNA sequence: TGTGCCAGCGGGGGACTTCGGGGCACCGGGGGGCTGTTTTTT. Protein: CASGGLRGTGGLFF.

This clonotype has only one observation. The rearrangement joins TRBV6-5 to TRBJ2-5, with 11 bases matching TRBD2. The V and J ends lost 4 bases and 3 bases, in that order; junction bases with no gene match: 10. This CDR3 comprises 17 residues. CDR1 MNHEY and CDR2 SVGAGI come from the germline V gene. CDR3 coding DNA: TGTGCCAGCAGTTGGGGGCCCCCGACTAGCGGGGAAGAGACCCAGTACTTC. Translation gives CASSWGPPTSGEETQYF.

This clonotype was seen a handful of times. The chain combines TRBV7-2 with TRBJ1-4; D remains unclear. The CDR3 length is 15 residues. Between the trimmed V and J ends, which lost 3 bases and 3 bases, there was a span of 11 bases. The germline gives CDR1 SGHTA, CDR2 FQGNSA. The CDR3 loop reads CASSFTGSANEKLFF. The CDR3 nucleotides are TGTGCCAGCAGCTTTACCGGGTCGGCTAATGAAAAACTGTTTTTT.

Comment on this clonotype: The junction differs from germline at one of its ends, possibly a read error. V and J are TRBV7-2 and TRBJ2-7, with D tentatively TRBD1 (5 bases). The CDR3 has 13 residues. Looked up from germline, CDR1 is SGHTA and CDR2 is FQGNSA. The CDR3 DNA reads TGCGCCAGCAGCCCCCAGGGCTACTACGAGCAGTACTTC. Residues: CASSPQGYYEQYF.

As to this clonotype: A clone one base away is much larger, so this may be a read error. This chain joins TRBV7-9 and TRBJ2-7; D ambiguous. The V gene's germline CDR1 is SEHNR and CDR2 FQNEAQ (reference sequence). V lost 5 bases and J 5 bases, leaving 10 bases between the germline ends. The CDR3 has 12 residues. This CDR3 is CASSISSDEQYF. CDR3 coding DNA: TGTGCCAGCAGCATCAGTTCCGACGAGCAGTACTTC. The entire variable domain, with the rest obtained from reference TRBV7-9 and TRBJ2-7, is as follows: DTGVSQNPRHKITKRGQNVTFRCDPISEHNRLYWYRQTLGQGPEFLTYFQNEAQLEKSRLLSDRFSAERPKGSFSTLEIQRTEQGDSAMYLCASSISSDEQYFGPGTRLTVT.

This sequence joins TRBV6-1 and TRBJ2-7; 11 nucleotides line up with TRBD1. The CDR3 runs 16 residues. The ends lost 6 bases at V and 5 bases at J; junction bases unmatched: 12. Germline CDR1 and CDR2: MNHNS and SASEGT. In nucleotides, the CDR3 is TGTGCCAGCAGGGCTTGGACAGGGGGCCTTGCGCACGAGCAGTACTTC. Translated, it gives CASRAWTGGLAHEQYF.

A word on this clonotype: Here the CDR3 omits its conserved ending phenylalanine or tryptophan, so a read error is the likely source. The gene calls are TRBV7-6 and TRBJ1-1; tentatively, D is TRBD1 (5 bases). Between the trimmed V and J ends, which lost 1 base and 8 bases, there was a span of 17 bases. This CDR3 has 15 residues. In germline, CDR1 is SGHVS, CDR2 FNYEAQ. The DNA of the CDR3 is TGTGCCAGCAGCTTAGAGGCGGGCAGGGAGTGGGAAGCTTTCTCT. Translated: CASSLEAGREWEAFS.

This clonotype showed up just a few times. The J gene is TRBJ2-7, the V gene TRBV5-1, with 10 bases aligning to TRBD1. CDR3 size: 14 residues. Trimming removed 2 bases from V and 4 bases from J; junction bases left unmatched: 3. Germline CDR1 SGHRS, CDR2 YFSETQ. Written as DNA, the CDR3 is TGCGCCAGCAGCTTTGACAGGGGGCGGTACGAGCAGTACTTC. Amino acid sequence: CASSFDRGRYEQYF.

The J gene is TRBJ1-1, the V gene TRBV11-1; D is unresolved. In germline, CDR1 is SGHAT, CDR2 FQDESV (reference sequence). CDR3 length: 14 residues. The V end was cut by 5 bases, the J end by 0 bases, with 10 bases between. The CDR3 loop reads CASSEREMNTEAFF. As DNA, the CDR3 is TGTGCCAGCAGCGAAAGAGAGATGAACACTGAAGCTTTCTTT.

The chain has TRBV6-5 and TRBJ2-2; possible D gene TRBD2, 5 bases. Trimming cost V 4 bases and J 1 base, with 10 bases left between them. In germline, CDR1 is MNHEY, CDR2 SVGAGI. There are 15 residues in the CDR3. CDR3 protein: CASSFRLQNTGELFF. The CDR3 DNA is TGTGCCAGCAGTTTCAGACTACAGAACACCGGGGAGCTGTTTTTT.

This clonotype was found a few times. V is TRBV19 and J is TRBJ1-5, with 12 positions matching TRBD1. Germline CDR1 and CDR2: LNHDA and SQIVND (reference sequence). The CDR3 runs to 14 residues. Unmatched junction bases numbered 6, after V lost 9 bases and J lost 6 bases. The CDR3 here is CASPGQGAGQPQHF. DNA of the CDR3: TGTGCCAGCCCGGGACAGGGGGCCGGTCAGCCCCAGCATTTT.